A selection of T cell receptor beta chains follows, all from one sample in a study of cytomegalovirus exposure and HLA in healthy donors. Produced via immunoSEQ multiplex PCR; TCRdb's table is partial and in-frame only. The sample records around 160,000 clones, 70% to 80% being singletons. Sample: PBMCs. All receptors come from a man aged 18 to 29 in good health and CMV-seropositive. The CDR3 runs from the conserved cysteine through the conserved F or W.

J gene | V gene | CDR3 protein
TRBJ2-3 | TRBV28 | CASTKAGGTDTQYF
TRBJ1-1 | TRBV2 | CASSGGWGQGVAFF
TRBJ1-2 | TRBV19 | CASSPPGLTNYGYTF
TRBJ2-7 | TRBV2 | CASSERGTSGDEQYF
TRBJ1-2 | TRBV19 | CASSIGPGRGYTF
TRBJ2-3 | TRBV14 | CASSQPVGGTDTQYF
TRBJ2-7 | TRBV6-1 | CASREPRDRGFPYEQYF
TRBJ2-7 | TRBV7-8 | CASSQTGREQYF
TRBJ1-4 | TRBV4-2 | CASSQDRGTNEKLFF
TRBJ2-2 | TRBV6-6 | CASSYGDLRSVELFF
TRBJ1-1 | TRBV4-1 | CASSHPVKGATEAFF
TRBJ1-2 | TRBV6-5 | CASSQGGGSNYGYTF
TRBJ2-1 | TRBV7-2 | CASSLNSGQVSYNEQFF
TRBJ1-2 | TRBV27 | CASSLTGEVYGYTF
TRBJ1-5 | TRBV6-6 | CASATPRTGAYQPQHF
TRBJ1-1 | TRBV30 | CAWSVGGATMNTEAFF
TRBJ2-1 | TRBV9 | CASSASGGANEQFF
TRBJ2-1 | TRBV5-6 | CASSWRRGLATHEQFF
TRBJ2-4 | TRBV28 | CASSFSRLAGDLVKNIQYF
TRBJ2-6 | TRBV11-2 | CASSQMESGANVLTF
TRBJ1-1 | TRBV9 | CASSVGSQTRGTEAFF
TRBJ1-1 | TRBV7-8 | CASSYLRYRDRNTEAFF
TRBJ2-3 | TRBV29-1 | CSVEGLVADTQYF
TRBJ2-5 | TRBV5-6 | CASSLVRREETQYF
TRBJ2-7 | TRBV7-7 | CASSPRDRGHGYEQYF
TRBJ1-2 | TRBV2 | CASSEGGSVAYGYTF
TRBJ2-7 | TRBV18 | CASSPPVVGDFSYEQYF
TRBJ2-1 | TRBV5-5 | CASSLIGDYNEQFF
TRBJ2-7 | TRBV18 | CASSYGGTSYEQYF
TRBJ1-3 | TRBV6-5 | CASSVDRDGNTIYF
TRBJ1-1 | TRBV2 | CASKRQGPNTEAFF
TRBJ1-1 | TRBV29-1 | CSVAPGPNTEAFF
TRBJ1-2 | TRBV4-3 | CASSQAGDRVPYGYTF
TRBJ2-1 | TRBV21-1 | CASSKGQGASSMNEQFF
TRBJ1-4 | TRBV30 | CAWSVGQRADEKLFF
TRBJ2-2 | TRBV29-1 | CSVHYGLAGSGELFF
TRBJ2-3 | TRBV15 | CATSRDHIGPDTQYF
TRBJ2-1 | TRBV27 | CASSLSDFYNEQFF
TRBJ1-2 | TRBV6-1 | CASSEAFEAGGYGYTF
TRBJ1-4 | TRBV9 | CASSAGQGRANEKLFF
TRBJ2-1 | TRBV5-6 | CASSLGGAHEQFF
TRBJ1-1 | TRBV7-9 | CASSWSTGKNTEAFF
TRBJ1-1 | TRBV5-1 | CASSLDPGTEAFF
TRBJ2-1 | TRBV5-1 | CASSSGTGGDEQFF
TRBJ2-1 | TRBV6-1 | CASRYVGGPYNEQFF
TRBJ1-5 | TRBV6-5 | CASRGTGVQPQHF
TRBJ1-5 | TRBV30 | CAWGKRGVNQPQHF
TRBJ2-5 | TRBV5-6 | CASSLDRVGETQYF
TRBJ1-1 | TRBV6-1 | CASSPMEGANTEAFF
TRBJ2-7 | TRBV5-1 | CASSPRTESYEQYF
TRBJ2-7 | TRBV6-1 | CASSLAGGSYHEQYF
TRBJ2-5 | TRBV2 | CASSGDRGQETQYF
TRBJ1-5 | TRBV19 | CASSITGISNQPQHF
TRBJ2-1 | TRBV7-9 | CASSLATGGPPSWDEQFF